The T cell receptor beta chain under discussion was sequenced for a study of blood T cell repertoires in COVID-19. On the study more broadly: The study counted Cohort 3 donors as recovered given two negative PCRs, clearance, or symptom resolution.

The repertoire was sequenced with immunoSEQ multiplex PCR; TCRdb's copy has only in-frame clones and lacks some. The repertoire holds approximately 360,000 clones, with approximately 87% as singletons. The CDR3 totals 12 residues. CDR1 and CDR2 (germline): SNHLY, FYNNEI. V gave up 4 bases and J gave up 2 bases, with 6 bases separating them. The source is a man aged 35 to 55 in a cohort exposed to, infected with or recovered from COVID-19 (not recorded which). Material for sequencing was PBMCs or T cells enriched from blood (not recorded which). The V call is TRBV2, the J call TRBJ2-7; unclear D gene. CDR3 coding DNA: TGTGCCAGCAGTGCCTTCCCCTACGAGCAGTACTTC. Its translation is CASSAFPYEQYF.